This TCR beta chain was retrieved from a study of control samples from healthy donors and cancer patients. Germline CDR1 reads SGHAT; CDR2 reads FQNNGV. The ends lost 5 bases at V and 6 bases at J; junction bases unmatched: 6. The CDR3 consists of 15 residues. Sequencing was performed with immunoSEQ multiplex PCR; in TCRdb, only in-frame clones are kept and a portion is missing. The sample holds 170,000 or so clones, 85% to 95% seen once. The chain is built from TRBV11-2 and TRBJ1-4, with 10 bases that match TRBD1. The receptor was derived from a man younger than 40 in good health. Sequenced input: blood. The CDR3 here is CASSTTGTGDEKLFF. The CDR3 DNA sequence: TGTGCCAGCAGCACCACCGGGACAGGGGATGAAAAACTGTTTTTT.